A single sample gave rise to the 24 T cell receptor beta chains below, sequenced in a study of metastatic and nonmetastatic thyroid tumors. Patients were all untreated before their thyroid surgery. TCRdb ran MiXCR on the PCR reads. The table shows roughly 16,000 clones, with approximately 19% occurring only once. Sample: blood. These receptors all stem from a female donor with papillary thyroid cancer or a benign thyroid nodule (not recorded which). Some clones in this sample may be carry-over from other donors' samples.

This clone has more than one count but fewer than ten. V gene TRBV28 combines with J gene TRBJ2-7; 8 bases map to TRBD1. The ends lost 6 bases at V and 3 bases at J; junction bases unmatched: 7. Germline V gene lookup returns CDR1 MDHEN and CDR2 SYDVKM. The CDR3 extends over 14 amino acids. In nucleotides, the CDR3 is TGTGCCAGCAGCCGACGGACAGGGTACTACGAGCAGTACTTC. Residues: CASSRRTGYYEQYF.

In its sample, this clone ranks as medium-sized. V is TRBV24-1 and J is TRBJ2-2; D may be TRBD1 (5 bases). The germline gives CDR1 KGHDR, CDR2 SFDVKD. Trimming shortened V by 4 bases and J by 2 bases, and 16 bases separated the two germline ends. The CDR3 covers 17 residues. CDR3 region: CATSDHPDQGNTGELFF. The CDR3, as DNA: TGTGCCACCAGTGACCACCCGGACCAGGGAAACACCGGGGAGCTGTTTTTT.

On this clone: A much more abundant neighbour one base away suggests this may be a read error. The CDR3 loop is CASSQTRTGGTQETQYF. The DNA for the CDR3 is TGTGCCAGCAGCCAAACCCGGACAGGGGGCACGCAAGAGACCCAGTACTTC. The chain carries TRBV4-2 and TRBJ2-5; the match to TRBD1 covers 11 bases. The CDR3 length is 17 residues. Germline V gives CDR1 LGHNA, CDR2 YNFKEQ. Trimming took 2 bases from V and 2 from J; bases not matched to a gene: 7.

This clone was seen many times. This chain links TRBV20-1 with TRBJ2-3; 13 bases fit TRBD2. The CDR3 totals 14 residues. CDR1 is DFQATT and CDR2 is SNEGSKA in the germline V gene (reference sequence). Unmatched junction bases numbered 4, after V lost 4 bases and J lost 6 bases. DNA of the CDR3: TGCAGTGCTATGGGACTAGCGGGATGGGATACGCAGTATTTT. It codes for CSAMGLAGWDTQYF.

This clone was found many times. The chain joins TRBV15 to TRBJ2-5, with TRBD2 matching over 7 bases. Germline assignment: CDR1 LNHNV and CDR2 YYDKDF (reference sequence). This CDR3 is 18 amino acids long. Trimming removed 0 bases from V and 3 bases from J; junction bases left unmatched: 13. The CDR3 is CATSRDYWGGSGEETQYF. CDR3 sequence (DNA): TGTGCCACCAGCAGAGATTATTGGGGCGGGAGTGGGGAAGAGACCCAGTACTTC.

This clone came up many times. The chain combines TRBV11-3 with TRBJ2-3; maybe TRBD1 (6 bases). Germline CDR1 reads SGHNT; CDR2 reads YENEEA. The V end lost 5 bases, the J end lost 0 bases, and 15 bases lay between the germline ends. The CDR3 is made up of 16 amino acids. The CDR3 sequence: CASSASFGQSTDTQYF. CDR3 DNA sequence: TGTGCCAGCAGCGCCTCCTTCGGACAGAGCACAGATACGCAGTATTTT. Full variable domain (missing parts from reference TRBV11-3 and TRBJ2-3): EAGVVQSPRYKIIEKKQPVAFWCNPISGHNTLYWYLQNLGQGPELLIRYENEEAVDDSQLPKDRFSAERLKGVDSTLKIQPAELGDSAVYLCASSASFGQSTDTQYFGPGTRLTVL.

In its sample, this clone was seen many times. The V and J genes are TRBV24-1 and TRBJ1-1, with 7 bases matching TRBD1. The V segment lost 5 bases and the J segment 7 bases; nucleotides outside the gene matches: 6. This CDR3 contains 13 residues. The germline V gene encodes CDR1 KGHDR and CDR2 SFDVKD. For the CDR3, the DNA is TGTGCCACCAGTGGGCCAGGGGGTGGTGAAGCTTTCTTT. Translation gives CATSGPGGGEAFF.

This clone was counted many times. V gene TRBV11-2 combines with J gene TRBJ2-4; TRBD2 agrees at 8 bases. The CDR3 is 15 residues long. The junction had 5 bases not matched to a gene; V was cut back by 2 bases and J by 5 bases. In germline, CDR1 is SGHAT, CDR2 FQNNGV. CDR3 DNA: TGTGCCAGCAGCTTAAATCCGGGAGGGCAAAACATTCAGTACTTC. Translated: CASSLNPGGQNIQYF.

Details on this clone: Mismatch with germline at one junction end may stem from a read error. Distinct nucleotide sequences in the sample also encode this CDR3. J is TRBJ2-5 and V is TRBV14; 7 bases are a match to TRBD1. The CDR3 has 17 amino acids. Germline V CDR1 and CDR2: SGHDN, FVKESK. The CDR3 DNA sequence: TGTGCCAGCAGCCAAGGCACTTGGACAGGCTTTAAAGAGACACAGTACTTC. Translating it yields CASSQGTWTGFKETQYF.

This clone is categorized as medium-sized. The chain combines TRBV6-1 with TRBJ2-2; the D gene could be TRBD1 or TRBD2 (6 bases each). Trimming stripped 6 bases from V and 4 bases from J, with 18 bases between. Germline lookup yields CDR1 MNHNS and CDR2 SASEGT. The CDR3 sequence is 16 residues long. CDR3 bases: TGTGCCAGCAGCGCCTTTGGGGGGCGTACCACCGGGGAGCTGTTTTTT. It codes for CASSAFGGRTTGELFF.

V gene TRBV5-1 combines with J gene TRBJ2-1; D gene unclear. Trimming removed 4 bases at V and 0 bases at J, with 8 bases between. Per germline, CDR1 SGHRS and CDR2 YFSETQ. The CDR3 length is 14 residues. The CDR3, as DNA: TGCGCCAGCAGCGTACGTAGCTCCTACAATGAGCAGTTCTTC. It encodes CASSVRSSYNEQFF.

This clone was observed a handful of times. This chain joins TRBV27 and TRBJ1-2; D remains ambiguous. The germline V gene encodes CDR1 MNHEY and CDR2 SMNVEV (reference sequence). Trimming shortened V by 5 bases and J by 2 bases, and 15 bases separated the two germline ends. CDR3 size: 15 residues. The CDR3 region has the DNA TGTGCCAGCAGTCCTCGTTATGACGGAAACTATGGCTACACCTTC. Encoded protein: CASSPRYDGNYGYTF.

This clone occurred many times. A junction end diverges from the germline sequence, so it may reflect a read error. This chain joins TRBV7-2 and TRBJ2-1, with D tentatively TRBD2 (5 bases). The CDR3 consists of 15 residues. The V gene's germline CDR1 is SGHTA and CDR2 FQGNSA. The CDR3 protein is CASSLAYASYNEQFF. Written as DNA, the CDR3 is TGTGCCAGCAGCCTAGCATATGCTTCCTACAATGAGCAGTTCTTC.

This clone appeared many times. J is TRBJ1-3 and V is TRBV5-5; 7 bases match TRBD1. After removal of 5 bases from V and 4 bases from J, the junction contained 6 bases not matched to a gene. This CDR3 comprises 14 residues. Germline values: CDR1 SGHKS, CDR2 YYEKEE (reference sequence). The CDR3 bases are TGTGCCAGCAGATGGACAGGCGTCGGAAACACCATATATTTT. It specifies CASRWTGVGNTIYF.

V and J are TRBV27 and TRBJ2-1; 7 bases match TRBD2. CDR3 length: 15 amino acids. The V gene end was trimmed by 5 bases and the J gene end by 0 bases; junction bases not matched to a gene: 4. CDR1 and CDR2 from the germline V gene are MNHEY and SMNVEV (reference sequence). Written as DNA, the CDR3 is TGTGCCAGCAGTGCAGCGGGATACTCCTACAATGAGCAGTTCTTC. It encodes CASSAAGYSYNEQFF.

This clone was seen repeatedly, ten times or more. V usage is TRBV11-2 and J usage is TRBJ2-2; 15 bases are a match to TRBD2. Germline V gene lookup returns CDR1 SGHAT and CDR2 FQNNGV. V shed 5 bases, J shed 3 bases, and the junction held 10 bases outside the gene matches. The CDR3 loop spans 19 amino acids. In DNA, the CDR3 is TGTGCCAGCAGCCCCCGGACTAGCGGGAGGGGATTCGACACCGGGGAGCTGTTTTTT. This codes for CASSPRTSGRGFDTGELFF.

By share of the sample, this clone is medium-sized. This chain connects TRBV15 to TRBJ2-1; D is unresolved. Trimming took off 1 base at V and 4 bases at J, with 11 bases between the two ends. CDR3 length equals 15 residues. Germline V gene lookup returns CDR1 LNHNV and CDR2 YYDKDF (reference sequence). CDR3 bases: TGTGCCACCAGCAGAGGCGGCATTGAATACAATGAGCAGTTCTTC. It yields the protein CATSRGGIEYNEQFF. The complete variable domain, with remaining parts taken from reference TRBV15 and TRBJ2-1, reads DAMVIQNPRYQVTQFGKPVTLSCSQTLNHNVMYWYQQKSSQAPKLLFHYYDKDFNNEADTPDNFQSRRPNTSFCFLDIRSPGLGDTAMYLCATSRGGIEYNEQFFGPGTRLTVL.

This clone ranks as medium-sized. The J gene is TRBJ1-6, the V gene TRBV6-1, with 7 positions matching TRBD1. In germline, CDR1 is MNHNS, CDR2 SASEGT. This CDR3 is built from 13 residues. V lost 9 bases and J lost 10; bases outside the gene matches: 9. The CDR3, as DNA: TGTGCCAGTTTCGACAGGGAAGGGTCACCCCTCCACTTT. Protein product: CASFDREGSPLHF.

Judged by abundance, this clone is medium-sized. This chain uses TRBV25-1 with TRBJ2-1; D is ambiguous. The CDR3 loop spans 16 amino acids. Germline values: CDR1 MGHDK, CDR2 SYGVNS. Trimming pared 4 bases from V and 0 bases from J, leaving 13 bases between. In DNA form, the CDR3 reads TGTGCCAGCAGTGCCCGGACGGATAGCTCCTACAATGAGCAGTTCTTC. Its protein is CASSARTDSSYNEQFF.

The CDR3 loop reads CASNPTGGAYQPQHF. CDR3 DNA sequence: TGTGCCAGCAACCCCACAGGGGGCGCGTATCAGCCCCAGCATTTT. The chain couples TRBV6-2 or TRBV6-3 to TRBJ1-5, with 9 bases that match TRBD1. Germline trimming cut 7 bases from V and 5 bases from J; bases unmatched to any gene: 9. CDR1 is MNHEY and CDR2 is SVGEGT in the germline V gene. CDR3 length equals 15 residues.

This clone is medium-sized. The chain carries TRBV6-1 and TRBJ1-6, with 9 bases that match TRBD1. The J segment lost 16 bases and the V segment lost 7 bases, leaving 5 bases of the junction unmatched. CDR1 and CDR2 (germline): MNHNS, SASEGT. The CDR3 totals 11 residues. CDR3 loop: CASTGTGPLHF. The CDR3 nucleotides read TGTGCCAGCACCGGGACAGGGCCTCTCCACTTT.

With respect to this clone: This clone may be a read error of a much larger clone one base away. The V and J genes are TRBV7-2 and TRBJ1-5; TRBD1 is a possible D gene (6 bases). In germline, CDR1 is SGHTA, CDR2 FQGNSA. The CDR3 consists of 13 residues. V was clipped by 3 bases and J by 14 bases, with 17 bases between them. CDR3 DNA: TGTGCCAGCAGCTTGGGCCTGGACAGCAAGGAGCATTTT. Its translation: CASSLGLDSKEHF.

Many counts were recorded for this clone. The V and J genes are TRBV2 and TRBJ2-5; no definite D call. The germline V gene encodes CDR1 SNHLY and CDR2 FYNNEI. The CDR3 has 9 residues. V was pared by 11 bases and J by 7 bases, with 8 bases between. In DNA form, the CDR3 reads TGTGCCCAAAGGGCGACCCAGTACTTC. Protein: CAQRATQYF. Based on the CDR3 plus reference TRBV2 and TRBJ2-5, the full variable domain is EPEVTQTPSHQVTQMGQEVILRCVPISNHLYFYWYRQILGQKVEFLVSFYNNEISEKSEIFDDQFSVERPDGSNFTLKIRSTKLEDSAMYFCAQRATQYFGPGTRLLVL.

This clone was seen ten or more times. For the CDR3, the DNA is TGTGCCAGCAGACTAACCCGGGATCAAGAGACCCAGTACTTC. This codes for CASRLTRDQETQYF. The chain carries TRBV27 and TRBJ2-5; TRBD2 might be the D (5 bases). The CDR3 extends over 14 amino acids. V lost 6 bases, J lost 2 bases, and 13 bases lay in between. Germline V gives CDR1 MNHEY, CDR2 SMNVEV (reference sequence).